The clone carrying this TCR beta chain has more than one count but fewer than ten. These data originate in a study of patients and donors after allogeneic stem cell transplantation. TCRdb fed the RT-PCR reads into MiXCR, producing one record per CDR3 protein. The table has about 110,000 distinct CDR3 sequences, approximately 35% seen once. The CDR3 is 13 amino acids. Germline CDR1 and CDR2: DFQATT and SNEGSKA (reference sequence). The chain links TRBV20-1 to TRBJ1-1, with TRBD1 identical over 10 bases. This receptor was identified in a human donor who was either an allogeneic HSCT recipient or a stem cell or donor lymphocyte infusion donor (not recorded which). It is not recorded whose cells these are; they may come from a transplant donor. Sequenced input: blood, either unsorted or a sorted T cell fraction (not recorded which). The CDR3 spells CRPRTGGNTEAFF. In DNA, the CDR3 is TGCAGACCCCGGACAGGGGGAAACACTGAAGCTTTCTTT.